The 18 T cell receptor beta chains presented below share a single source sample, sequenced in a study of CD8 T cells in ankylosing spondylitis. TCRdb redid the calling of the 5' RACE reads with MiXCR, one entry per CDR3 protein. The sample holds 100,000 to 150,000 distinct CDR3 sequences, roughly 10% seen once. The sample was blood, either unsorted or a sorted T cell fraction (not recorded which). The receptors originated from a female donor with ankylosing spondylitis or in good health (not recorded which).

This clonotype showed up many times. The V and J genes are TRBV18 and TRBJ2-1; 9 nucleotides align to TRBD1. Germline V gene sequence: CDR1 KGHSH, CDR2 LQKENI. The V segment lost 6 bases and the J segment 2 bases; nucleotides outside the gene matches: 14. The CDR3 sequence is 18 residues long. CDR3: CASSLTRTTGGAYNEQFF. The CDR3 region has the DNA TGTGCCAGCTCTTTGACACGGACGACAGGGGGAGCCTACAATGAGCAGTTCTTC.

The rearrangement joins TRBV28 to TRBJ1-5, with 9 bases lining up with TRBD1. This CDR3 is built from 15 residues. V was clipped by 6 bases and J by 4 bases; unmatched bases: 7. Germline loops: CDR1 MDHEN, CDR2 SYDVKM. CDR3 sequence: CASSRDRVPNQPQHF. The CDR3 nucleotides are TGTGCCAGCAGCAGGGACAGGGTTCCTAATCAGCCCCAGCATTTT.

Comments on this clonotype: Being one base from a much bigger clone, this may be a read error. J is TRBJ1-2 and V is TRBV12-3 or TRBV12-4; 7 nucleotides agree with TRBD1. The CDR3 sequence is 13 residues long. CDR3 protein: CASYPASGGGYPF. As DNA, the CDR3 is TGTGCCAGCTACCCAGCTTCAGGGGGAGGCTACCCCTTC.

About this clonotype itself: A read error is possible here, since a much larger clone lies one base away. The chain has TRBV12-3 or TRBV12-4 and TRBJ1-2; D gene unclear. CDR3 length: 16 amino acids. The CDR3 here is CAGSRTVDASNYGYTF. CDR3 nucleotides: TGTGCCGGCAGCCGAACTGTGGACGCATCTAACTATGGCTACACCTTC.

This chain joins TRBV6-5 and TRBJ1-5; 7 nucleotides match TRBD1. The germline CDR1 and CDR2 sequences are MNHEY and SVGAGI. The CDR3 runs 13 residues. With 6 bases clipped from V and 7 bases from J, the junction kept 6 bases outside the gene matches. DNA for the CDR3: TGTGCCAGCAGGAGACAGGGATCACAGCCCCAGCATTTT. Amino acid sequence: CASRRQGSQPQHF.

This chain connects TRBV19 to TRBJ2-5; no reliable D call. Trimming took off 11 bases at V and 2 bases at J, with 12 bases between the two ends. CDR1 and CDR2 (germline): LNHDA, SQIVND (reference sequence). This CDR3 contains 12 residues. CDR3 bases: TGTGCCGACCCCGGCAGGCAAGAGACCCAGTACTTC. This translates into CADPGRQETQYF.

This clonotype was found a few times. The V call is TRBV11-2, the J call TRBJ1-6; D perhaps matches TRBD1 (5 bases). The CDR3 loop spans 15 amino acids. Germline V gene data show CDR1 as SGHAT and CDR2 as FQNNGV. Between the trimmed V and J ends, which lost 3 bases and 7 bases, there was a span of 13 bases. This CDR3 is CASSLGDLENSPLHF. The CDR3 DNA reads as TGTGCCAGCAGCTTGGGGGACTTAGAGAATTCACCCCTCCACTTT.

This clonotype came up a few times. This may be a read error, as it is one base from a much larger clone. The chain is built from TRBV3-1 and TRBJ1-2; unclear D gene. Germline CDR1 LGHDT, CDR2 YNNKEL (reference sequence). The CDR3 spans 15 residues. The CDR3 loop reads CASCQGPILGYGYTF. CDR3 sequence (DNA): TGTGCCAGCTGCCAAGGTCCTATCCTTGGCTATGGCTACACCTTC.

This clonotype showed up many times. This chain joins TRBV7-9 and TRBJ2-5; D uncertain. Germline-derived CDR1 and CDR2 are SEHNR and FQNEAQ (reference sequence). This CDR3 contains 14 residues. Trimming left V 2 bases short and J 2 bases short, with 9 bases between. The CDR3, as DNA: TGTGCCAGCAGCTTACTCAGTCCTCAAGAGACCCAGTACTTC. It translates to CASSLLSPQETQYF.

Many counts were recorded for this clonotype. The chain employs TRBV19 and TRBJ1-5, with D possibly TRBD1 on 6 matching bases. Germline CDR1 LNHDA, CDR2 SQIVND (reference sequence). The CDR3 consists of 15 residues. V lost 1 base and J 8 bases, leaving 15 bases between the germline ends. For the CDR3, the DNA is TGTGCCAGTAGTATAGGAGGACAGATTATGGAGCCCCAGCATTTT. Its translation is CASSIGGQIMEPQHF. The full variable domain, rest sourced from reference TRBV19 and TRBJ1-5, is DGGITQSPKYLFRKEGQNVTLSCEQNLNHDAMYWYRQDPGQGLRLIYYSQIVNDFQKGDIAEGYSVSREKKESFPLTVTSAQKNPTAFYLCASSIGGQIMEPQHFGDGTRLSIL.

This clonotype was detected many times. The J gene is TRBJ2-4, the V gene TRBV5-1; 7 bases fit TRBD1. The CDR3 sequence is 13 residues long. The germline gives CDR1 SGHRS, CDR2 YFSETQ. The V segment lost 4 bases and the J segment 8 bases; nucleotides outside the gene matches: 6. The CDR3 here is CASSVDRRDIQYF. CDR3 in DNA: TGCGCCAGCAGCGTGGACAGGCGGGACATTCAGTACTTC. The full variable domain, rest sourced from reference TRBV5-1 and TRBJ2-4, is KAGVTQTPRYLIKTRGQQVTLSCSPISGHRSVSWYQQTPGQGLQFLFEYFSETQRNKGNFPGRFSGRQFSNSRSEMNVSTLELGDSALYLCASSVDRRDIQYFGAGTRLSVL.

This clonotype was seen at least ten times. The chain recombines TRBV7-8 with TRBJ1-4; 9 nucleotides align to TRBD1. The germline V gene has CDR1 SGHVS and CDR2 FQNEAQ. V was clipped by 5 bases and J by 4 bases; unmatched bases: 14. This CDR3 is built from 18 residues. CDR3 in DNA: TGTGCCAGCAGCGAAGACAGGGGGGTCCTCTCCTTTAATGAAAAACTGTTTTTT. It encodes CASSEDRGVLSFNEKLFF. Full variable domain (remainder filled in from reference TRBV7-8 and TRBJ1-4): GAGVSQSPRYKVAKRGQDVALRCDPISGHVSLFWYQQALGQGPEFLTYFQNEAQLDKSGLPSDRFFAERPEGSVSTLKIQRTQQEDSAVYLCASSEDRGVLSFNEKLFFGSGTQLSVL.

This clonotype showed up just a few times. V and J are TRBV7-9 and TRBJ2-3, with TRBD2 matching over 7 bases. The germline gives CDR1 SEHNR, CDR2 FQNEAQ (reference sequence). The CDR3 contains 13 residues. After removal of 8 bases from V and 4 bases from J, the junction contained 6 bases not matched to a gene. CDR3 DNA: TGTGCCAGCGGGCGGGAGCGCGCAGATACGCAGTATTTT. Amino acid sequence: CASGRERADTQYF.

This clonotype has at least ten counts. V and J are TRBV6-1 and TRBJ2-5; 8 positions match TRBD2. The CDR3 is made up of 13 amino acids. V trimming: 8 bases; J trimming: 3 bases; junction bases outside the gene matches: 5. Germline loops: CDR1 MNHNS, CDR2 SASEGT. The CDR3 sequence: CASAGTSKETQYF. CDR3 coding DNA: TGTGCCAGCGCCGGGACTAGTAAAGAGACCCAGTACTTC.

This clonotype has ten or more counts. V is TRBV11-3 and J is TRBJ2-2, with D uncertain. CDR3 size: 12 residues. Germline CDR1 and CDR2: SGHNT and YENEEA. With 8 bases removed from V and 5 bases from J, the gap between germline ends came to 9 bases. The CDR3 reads CASARRTGELFF. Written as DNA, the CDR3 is TGTGCCAGCGCCCGTAGGACCGGGGAGCTGTTTTTT.

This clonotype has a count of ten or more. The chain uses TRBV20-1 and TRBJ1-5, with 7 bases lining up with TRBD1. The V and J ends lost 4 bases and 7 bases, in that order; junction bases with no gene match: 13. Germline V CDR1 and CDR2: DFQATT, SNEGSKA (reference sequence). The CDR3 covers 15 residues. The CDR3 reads CSAKETGSGGQPQHF. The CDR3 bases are TGCAGTGCTAAAGAGACAGGGTCGGGTGGACAGCCCCAGCATTTT.

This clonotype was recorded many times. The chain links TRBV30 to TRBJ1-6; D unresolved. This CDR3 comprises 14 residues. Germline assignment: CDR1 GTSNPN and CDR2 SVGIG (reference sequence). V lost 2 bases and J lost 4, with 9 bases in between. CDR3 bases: TGTGCCTGGAGTATAGGCCAGTATAATTCACCCCTCCACTTT. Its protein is CAWSIGQYNSPLHF. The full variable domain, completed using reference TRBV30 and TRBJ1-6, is SQTIHQWPATLVQPVGSPLSLECTVEGTSNPNLYWYRQAAGRGLQLLFYSVGIGQISSEVPQNLSASRPQDRQFILSSKKLLLSDSGFYLCAWSIGQYNSPLHFGNGTRLTVT.

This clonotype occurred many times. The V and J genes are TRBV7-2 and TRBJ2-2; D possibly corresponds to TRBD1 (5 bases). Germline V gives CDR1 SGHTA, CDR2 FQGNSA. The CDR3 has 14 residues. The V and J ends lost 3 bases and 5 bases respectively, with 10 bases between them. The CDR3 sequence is CASSLTQGTGELFF. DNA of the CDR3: TGTGCCAGCAGCTTGACCCAGGGAACCGGGGAGCTGTTTTTT.